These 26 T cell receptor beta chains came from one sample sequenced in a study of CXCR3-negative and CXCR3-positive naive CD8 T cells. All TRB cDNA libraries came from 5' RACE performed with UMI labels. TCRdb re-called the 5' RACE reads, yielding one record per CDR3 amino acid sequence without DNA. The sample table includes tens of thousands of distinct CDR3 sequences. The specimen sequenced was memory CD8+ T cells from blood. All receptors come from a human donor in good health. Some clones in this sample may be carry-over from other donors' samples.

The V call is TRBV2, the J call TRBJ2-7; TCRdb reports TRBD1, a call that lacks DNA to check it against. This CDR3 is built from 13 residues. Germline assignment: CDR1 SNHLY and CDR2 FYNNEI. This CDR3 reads CASSYPGNYEQYF.

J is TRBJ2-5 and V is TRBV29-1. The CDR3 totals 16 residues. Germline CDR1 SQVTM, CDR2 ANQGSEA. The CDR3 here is CSVDFNAGGKGETQYF. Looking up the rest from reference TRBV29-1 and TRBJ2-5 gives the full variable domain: SAVISQKPSRDICQRGTSLTIQCQVDSQVTMMFWYRQQPGQSLTLIATANQGSEATYESGFVIDKFPISRPNLTFSTLTVSNMSPEDSSIYLCSVDFNAGGKGETQYFGPGTRLLVL.

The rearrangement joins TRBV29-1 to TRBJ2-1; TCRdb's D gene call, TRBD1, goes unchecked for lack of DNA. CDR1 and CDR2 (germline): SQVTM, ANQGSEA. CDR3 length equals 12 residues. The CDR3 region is CSVDGTYNEQFF.

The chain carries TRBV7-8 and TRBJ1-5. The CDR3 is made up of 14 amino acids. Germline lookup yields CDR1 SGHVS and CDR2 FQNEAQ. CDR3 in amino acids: CASSLEGSNQPQHF.

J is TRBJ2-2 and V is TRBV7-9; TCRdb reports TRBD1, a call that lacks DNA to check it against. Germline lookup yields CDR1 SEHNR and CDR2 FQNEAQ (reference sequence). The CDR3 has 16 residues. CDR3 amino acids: CASSSPGQGYTGELFF.

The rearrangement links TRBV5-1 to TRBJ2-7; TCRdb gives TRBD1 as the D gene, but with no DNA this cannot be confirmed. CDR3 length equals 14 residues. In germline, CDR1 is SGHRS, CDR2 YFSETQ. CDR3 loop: CASSPEWAGDEQYF.

CDR3: CASSAMSSGRETQYF. The chain links TRBV7-9 to TRBJ2-5; checking the TCRdb D call of TRBD2 is not possible without DNA. Germline V gene data show CDR1 as SEHNR and CDR2 as FQNEAQ (reference sequence). This CDR3 contains 15 residues.

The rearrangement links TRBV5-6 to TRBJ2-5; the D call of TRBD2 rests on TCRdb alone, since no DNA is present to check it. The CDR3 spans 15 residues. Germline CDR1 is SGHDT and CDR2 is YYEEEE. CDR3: CASSFGGLSQETQYF.

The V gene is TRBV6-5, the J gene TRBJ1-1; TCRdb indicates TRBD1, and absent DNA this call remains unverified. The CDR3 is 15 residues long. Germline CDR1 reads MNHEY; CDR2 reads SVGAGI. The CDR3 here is CASSYSWGANTEAFF.

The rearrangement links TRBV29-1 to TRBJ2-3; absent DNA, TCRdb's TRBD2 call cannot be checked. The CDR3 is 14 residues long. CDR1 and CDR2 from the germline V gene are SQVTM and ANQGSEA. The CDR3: CSAGTRWRKDTQYF.

The CDR3 is CSAREVVGLETQYF. V is TRBV20-1 and J is TRBJ2-5; the TRBD1 assignment by TCRdb is unverifiable without DNA. The CDR3 covers 14 residues. Germline CDR1 reads DFQATT; CDR2 reads SNEGSKA (reference sequence).

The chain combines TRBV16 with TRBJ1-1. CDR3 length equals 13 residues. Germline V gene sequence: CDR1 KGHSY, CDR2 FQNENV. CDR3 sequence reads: CASSIYLNTEAFF.

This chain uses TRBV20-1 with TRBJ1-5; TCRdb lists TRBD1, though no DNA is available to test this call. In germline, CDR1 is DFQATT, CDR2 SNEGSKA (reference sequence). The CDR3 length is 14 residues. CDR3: CSAQRQGTNQPQHF.

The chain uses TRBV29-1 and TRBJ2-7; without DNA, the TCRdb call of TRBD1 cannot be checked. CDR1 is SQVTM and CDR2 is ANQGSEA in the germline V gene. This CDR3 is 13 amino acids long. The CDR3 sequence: CSVQTGAHYEQYF.

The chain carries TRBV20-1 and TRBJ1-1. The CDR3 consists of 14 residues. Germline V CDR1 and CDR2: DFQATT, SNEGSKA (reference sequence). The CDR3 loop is CSARAPRENTEAFF.

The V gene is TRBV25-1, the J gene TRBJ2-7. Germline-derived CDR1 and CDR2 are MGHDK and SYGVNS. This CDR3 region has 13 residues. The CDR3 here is CASSASDGYEQYF.

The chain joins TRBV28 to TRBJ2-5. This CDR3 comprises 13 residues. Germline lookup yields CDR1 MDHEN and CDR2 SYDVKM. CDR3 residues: CASTTFIQETQYF.

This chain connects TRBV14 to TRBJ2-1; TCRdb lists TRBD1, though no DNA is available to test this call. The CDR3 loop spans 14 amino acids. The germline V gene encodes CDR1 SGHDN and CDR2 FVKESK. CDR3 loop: CASSQRGAPGAQFF.

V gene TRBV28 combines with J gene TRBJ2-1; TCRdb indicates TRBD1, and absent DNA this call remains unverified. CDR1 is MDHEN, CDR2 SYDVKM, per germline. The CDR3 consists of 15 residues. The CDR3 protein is CASSLRGRDYNEQFF.

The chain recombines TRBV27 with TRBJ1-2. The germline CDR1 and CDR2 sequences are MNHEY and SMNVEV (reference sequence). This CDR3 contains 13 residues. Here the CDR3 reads CASSPTVNYGYTF.

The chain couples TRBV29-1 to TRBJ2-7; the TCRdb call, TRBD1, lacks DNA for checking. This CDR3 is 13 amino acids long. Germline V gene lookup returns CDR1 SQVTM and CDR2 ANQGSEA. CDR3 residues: CSVCVGGVDEQYF.

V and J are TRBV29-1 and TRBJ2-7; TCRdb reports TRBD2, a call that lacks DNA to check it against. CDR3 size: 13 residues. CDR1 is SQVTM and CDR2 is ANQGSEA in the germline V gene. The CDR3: CSVQRDDSYEQYF.

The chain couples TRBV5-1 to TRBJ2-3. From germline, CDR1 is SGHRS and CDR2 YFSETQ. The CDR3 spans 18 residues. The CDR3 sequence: CASSYFSDVAGGTDTQYF.

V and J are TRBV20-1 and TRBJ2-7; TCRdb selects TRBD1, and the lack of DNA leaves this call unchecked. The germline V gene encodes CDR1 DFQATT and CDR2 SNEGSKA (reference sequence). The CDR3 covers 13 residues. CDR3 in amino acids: CSARAGVDYEQYF.

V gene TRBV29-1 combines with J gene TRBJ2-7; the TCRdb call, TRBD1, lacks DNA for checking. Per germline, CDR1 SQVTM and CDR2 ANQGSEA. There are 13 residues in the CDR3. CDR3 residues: CSVTRGGTYEQYF.

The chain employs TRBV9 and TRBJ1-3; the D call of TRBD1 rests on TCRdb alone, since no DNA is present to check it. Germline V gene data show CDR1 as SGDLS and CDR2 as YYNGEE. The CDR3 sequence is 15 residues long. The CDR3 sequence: CASRGEGSFGNTIYF.